The TCR beta chain described here comes from a study of cytomegalovirus exposure and HLA in healthy donors. Across the whole study: Early released data had about 80 million unique TCRs, all coming from HLA-typed donors.

Points from the study as a whole: It was assumed in the presence/absence analyses that sequencing depth was roughly uniform across donors. CMV serostatus stood as the only immune exposure information on hand.

With respect to this clone: Its specificity is not known.

The study ran its PCR with 60 Vbeta and 13 Jbeta primers. Generated by immunoSEQ multiplex PCR, the TCRdb table keeps only in-frame clones and is missing some. The data contain about 140,000 clones, roughly three fifths of them singletons. These donors, healthy bone marrow donors, were studied. The CDR3 is 13 residues long. CDR1 LNHDA and CDR2 SQIVND come from the germline V gene (reference sequence). V was shortened by 3 bases and J by 6 bases, with 11 bases between the two germline ends. The clonotype originates from a male donor in good health and CMV-seronegative. Sequenced material: PBMCs. The rearrangement uses TRBV19 and TRBJ2-5; D gene ambiguous. CDR3 sequence reads: CASSMAHRQTQYF. The CDR3 bases are TGTGCCAGTAGTATGGCACACAGACAGACCCAGTACTTC.